Below are 13 T cell receptor beta chains sequenced from a single sample in a study of OX40 agonist ivuxolimab in advanced cancers. Only in-frame clones appear in the TCRdb table, and some are missing; sequencing was by immunoSEQ multiplex PCR. The sample lists some 66,000 clones; roughly 80% were seen once. The source material was CD4+ or CD8+ T cells sorted from blood, sampled in a trial of the OX40 agonist ivuxolimab. These receptors originate from an adult with an advanced solid tumor such as melanoma, head and neck, liver or kidney cancer.

This chain links TRBV6-1 with TRBJ1-2, with a weak D call TRBD1 (5 bases). V was pared by 6 bases and J by 2 bases, with 13 bases between. The CDR3 contains 14 residues. Germline values: CDR1 MNHNS, CDR2 SASEGT. The DNA for the CDR3 is TGTGCCAGCAGGGCAGGGATTATCAACTATGGCTACACCTTC. This codes for CASRAGIINYGYTF.

The chain joins TRBV19 to TRBJ1-5, with 8 bases fitting TRBD1. This CDR3 is built from 18 residues. The junction had 13 bases not matched to a gene; V was cut back by 5 bases and J by 1 base. Germline-derived CDR1 and CDR2 are LNHDA and SQIVND (reference sequence). Here the CDR3 reads CASSRTDRVRGSNQPQHF. The CDR3 bases are TGTGCCAGTAGTCGGACGGACAGGGTCAGGGGAAGCAATCAGCCCCAGCATTTT.

This clone is labeled medium-sized (0.01 to 0.1%). The chain carries TRBV20-1 and TRBJ2-7; TRBD2 might be the D (5 bases). The CDR3 runs to 11 residues. CDR1 and CDR2 from the germline V gene are DFQATT and SNEGSKA (reference sequence). Deletions cut 5 bases from V and 7 bases from J, with 12 bases between. CDR3 sequence (DNA): TGCAGTGCTGGGCTAGCTGGAGAGCAGTACTTC. The encoded protein is CSAGLAGEQYF.

This chain uses TRBV15 with TRBJ2-7, with 9 bases that match TRBD2. With V trimmed by 4 bases and J by 6 bases, 7 bases remained unmatched. The CDR3 contains 14 residues. The germline V gene has CDR1 LNHNV and CDR2 YYDKDF (reference sequence). CDR3 sequence reads: CATSKTSGPTEQYF. The CDR3 DNA reads TGTGCCACCAGCAAGACTAGCGGTCCTACCGAGCAGTACTTC.

This chain connects TRBV18 to TRBJ2-3; perhaps TRBD2 as D (5 bases). V lost 4 bases to trimming and J lost 3 bases, with 11 bases between them. Looked up from germline, CDR1 is KGHSH and CDR2 is LQKENI. The CDR3 covers 14 residues. Written as DNA, the CDR3 is TGTGCCAGCTCACGCGAGGGCCAGACAGATACGCAGTATTTT. It translates to CASSREGQTDTQYF.

The gene calls are TRBV2 and TRBJ2-5, with a weak D call TRBD2 (5 bases). The V gene lost 1 base and the J gene lost 2 bases, with 11 bases spanning the gap. Germline assignment: CDR1 SNHLY and CDR2 FYNNEI. The CDR3 sequence is 15 residues long. The CDR3 bases are TGTGCCAGCAGTGAAGGGAGGACGCCGCAAGAGACCCAGTACTTC. Protein sequence: CASSEGRTPQETQYF.

This clone has only one observation. This chain joins TRBV30 and TRBJ1-5; TRBD1 matches at 9 bases. With V trimmed by 4 bases and J by 0 bases, 10 bases remained unmatched. The CDR3 has 17 residues. Looked up from germline, CDR1 is GTSNPN and CDR2 is SVGIG (reference sequence). As DNA, the CDR3 is TGTGCCTGGACTGGACAGGGGCAACAAAATAGCAATCAGCCCCAGCATTTT. Translated, it gives CAWTGQGQQNSNQPQHF.

The J gene is TRBJ1-4, the V gene TRBV4-1, with 9 bases identical to TRBD1. CDR1 is MGHRA and CDR2 is YSYEKL in the germline V gene. This CDR3 is built from 15 residues. The V segment lost 4 bases and the J segment 8 bases; nucleotides outside the gene matches: 8. Written as DNA, the CDR3 is TGCGCCAGCAGCCTTAACAGGGGGCAAGGGGAAAAACTGTTTTTT. It is translated as CASSLNRGQGEKLFF.

This chain connects TRBV28 to TRBJ2-1; a weak D match, TRBD1 (5 bases). V lost 5 bases and J lost 5, with 10 bases in between. Per the germline V gene, CDR1 is MDHEN and CDR2 is SYDVKM. This CDR3 region has 13 residues. CDR3 in DNA: TGTGCCAGCAGTCCGGACACGCACAATGAGCAGTTCTTC. Protein product: CASSPDTHNEQFF. The complete variable domain, with remaining parts taken from reference TRBV28 and TRBJ2-1, reads DVKVTQSSRYLVKRTGEKVFLECVQDMDHENMFWYRQDPGLGLRLIYFSYDVKMKEKGDIPEGYSVSREKKERFSLILESASTNQTSMYLCASSPDTHNEQFFGPGTRLTVL.

CDR3 DNA: TGTGCCAGCAGCTTATACGGGCGGGAGGGCCGTCGTTACGAGCAGTACTTC. It is translated as CASSLYGREGRRYEQYF. The rearrangement links TRBV7-2 to TRBJ2-7; 9 nucleotides align to TRBD2. This CDR3 has 17 amino acids. Germline CDR1 SGHTA, CDR2 FQGNSA. V trimming: 2 bases; J trimming: 4 bases; junction bases outside the gene matches: 12.

V usage is TRBV7-2 and J usage is TRBJ2-7, with 10 bases identical to TRBD1. Per germline, CDR1 SGHTA and CDR2 FQGNSA. J gave up 3 bases and V 5 bases, and 4 bases lay outside the gene matches. CDR3 length equals 14 residues. CDR3 loop: CASSPDRGNYEQYF. The CDR3 DNA is TGTGCCAGCAGCCCGGACAGGGGGAACTACGAGCAGTACTTC.

CDR3 loop: CASSFWDASNQPQHF. For the CDR3, the DNA is TGCGCCAGCAGTTTTTGGGACGCTAGCAATCAGCCCCAGCATTTT. This chain uses TRBV5-1 with TRBJ1-5, with TRBD1 as a possible D gene (5 bases). Trimming took 5 bases from V and 0 from J, leaving 12 bases between them. Germline assignment: CDR1 SGHRS and CDR2 YFSETQ. This CDR3 has 15 amino acids.

This chain joins TRBV5-1 and TRBJ1-1, with TRBD1 as a possible D gene (6 bases). Trimming removed 5 bases from V and 4 bases from J, with 12 bases in between. The CDR3 runs 13 residues. The germline V gene has CDR1 SGHRS and CDR2 YFSETQ. CDR3 coding DNA: TGCGCCAGCAGTTCGCAGGGGTCCACTGAAGCTTTCTTT. Translated, it gives CASSSQGSTEAFF.